This TCR beta chain was profiled in a study of blood T cell repertoires in COVID-19. Study-level information: Sample material is recorded as cDNA or gDNA derived from T cells, B-cell-depleted T cells, or PBMCs.

CDR1 is MDHEN, CDR2 SYDVKM, per germline. This CDR3 is built from 15 residues. Trimming stripped 5 bases from V and 7 bases from J, with 15 bases between. The assay was immunoSEQ multiplex PCR, and TCRdb's table has in-frame clones only and misses some. The sample has around 140,000 clones, approximately 89% seen once; the top ten hold 10% to 13%. The sequence was collected from a man in his 60s with active or convalescent COVID-19. Source material: peripheral blood. The chain employs TRBV28 and TRBJ1-6; D ambiguous. CDR3 sequence: CASSLRRRRNSPLHF. CDR3 DNA sequence: TGTGCCAGCAGTCTCCGGAGGCGGAGGAATTCACCCCTCCACTTT.